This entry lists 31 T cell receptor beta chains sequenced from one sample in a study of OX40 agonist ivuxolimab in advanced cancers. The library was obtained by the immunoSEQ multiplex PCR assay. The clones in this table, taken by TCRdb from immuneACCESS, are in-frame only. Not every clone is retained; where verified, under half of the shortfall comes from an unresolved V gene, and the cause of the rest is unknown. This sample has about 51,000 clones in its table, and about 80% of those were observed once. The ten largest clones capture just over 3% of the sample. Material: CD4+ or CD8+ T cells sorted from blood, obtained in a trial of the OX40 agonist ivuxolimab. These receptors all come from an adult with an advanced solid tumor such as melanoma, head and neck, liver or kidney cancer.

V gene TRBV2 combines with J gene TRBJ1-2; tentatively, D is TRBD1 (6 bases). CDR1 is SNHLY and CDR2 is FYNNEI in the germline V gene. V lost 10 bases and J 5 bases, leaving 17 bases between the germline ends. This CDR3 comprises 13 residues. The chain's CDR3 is CANGVAGDYGYTF. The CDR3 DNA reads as TGTGCCAACGGGGTGGCAGGGGATTATGGCTACACCTTC.

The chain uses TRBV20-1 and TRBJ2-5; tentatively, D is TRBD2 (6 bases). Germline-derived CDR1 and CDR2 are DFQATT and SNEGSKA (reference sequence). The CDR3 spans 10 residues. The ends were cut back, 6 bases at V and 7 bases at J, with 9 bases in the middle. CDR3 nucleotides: TGCAGTGCGGGGCGGGGGACCCAGTACTTC. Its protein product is CSAGRGTQYF.

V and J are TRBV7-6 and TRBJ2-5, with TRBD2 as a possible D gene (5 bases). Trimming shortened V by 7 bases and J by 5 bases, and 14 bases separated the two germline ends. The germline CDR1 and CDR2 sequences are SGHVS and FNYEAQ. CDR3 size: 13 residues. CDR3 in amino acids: CASTVVGGETQYF. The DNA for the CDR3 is TGTGCCAGCACCGTAGTCGGCGGGGAGACCCAGTACTTC.

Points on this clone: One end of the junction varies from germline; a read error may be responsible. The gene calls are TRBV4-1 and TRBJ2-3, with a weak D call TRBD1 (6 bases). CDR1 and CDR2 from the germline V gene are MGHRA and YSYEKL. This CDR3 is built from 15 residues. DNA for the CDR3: TGCGCCAGCAGCCAAGGGGGGCAGTCCACAAATACGCAGTATTTT. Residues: CASSQGGQSTNTQYF.

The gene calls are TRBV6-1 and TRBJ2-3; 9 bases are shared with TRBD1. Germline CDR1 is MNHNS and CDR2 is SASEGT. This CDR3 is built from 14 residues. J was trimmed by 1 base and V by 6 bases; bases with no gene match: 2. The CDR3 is CASRWTGGTDTQYF. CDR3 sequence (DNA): TGTGCCAGCAGATGGACAGGGGGCACAGATACGCAGTATTTT.

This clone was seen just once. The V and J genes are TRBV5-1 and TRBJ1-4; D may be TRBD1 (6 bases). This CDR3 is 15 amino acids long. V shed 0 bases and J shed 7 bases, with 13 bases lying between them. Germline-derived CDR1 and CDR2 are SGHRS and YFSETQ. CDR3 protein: CASSLAAQGSEKLFF. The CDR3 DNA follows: TGCGCCAGCAGCTTGGCGGCCCAGGGGAGTGAAAAACTGTTTTTT.

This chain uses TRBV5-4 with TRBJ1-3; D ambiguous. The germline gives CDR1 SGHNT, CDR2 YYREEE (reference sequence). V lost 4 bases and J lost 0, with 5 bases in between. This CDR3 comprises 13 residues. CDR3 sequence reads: CASSVISGNTIYF. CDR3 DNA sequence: TGTGCCAGCAGCGTGATCTCTGGAAACACCATATATTTT.

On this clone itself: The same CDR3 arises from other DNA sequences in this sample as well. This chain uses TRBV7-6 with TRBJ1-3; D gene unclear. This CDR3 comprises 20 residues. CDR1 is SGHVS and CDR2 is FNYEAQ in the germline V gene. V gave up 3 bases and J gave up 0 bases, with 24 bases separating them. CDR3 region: CASSFGSPSGSMSSGNTIYF. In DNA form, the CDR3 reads TGTGCCAGCAGCTTCGGGTCCCCGTCGGGCAGTATGAGCTCTGGAAACACCATATATTTT.

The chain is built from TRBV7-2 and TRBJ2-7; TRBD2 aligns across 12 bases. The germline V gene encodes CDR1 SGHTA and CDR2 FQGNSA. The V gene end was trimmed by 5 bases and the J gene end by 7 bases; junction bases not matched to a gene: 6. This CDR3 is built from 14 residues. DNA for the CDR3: TGTGCCAGCAGCCCGACTAGCGGGGGTAGGGAGCAGTACTTC. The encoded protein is CASSPTSGGREQYF.

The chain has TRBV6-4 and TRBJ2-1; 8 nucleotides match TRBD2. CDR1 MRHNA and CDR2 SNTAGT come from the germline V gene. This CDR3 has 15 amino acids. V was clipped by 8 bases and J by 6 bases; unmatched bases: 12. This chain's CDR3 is CASSKESGGPNEQFF. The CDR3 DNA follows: TGTGCCAGCTCTAAAGAGTCGGGGGGGCCCAATGAGCAGTTCTTC.

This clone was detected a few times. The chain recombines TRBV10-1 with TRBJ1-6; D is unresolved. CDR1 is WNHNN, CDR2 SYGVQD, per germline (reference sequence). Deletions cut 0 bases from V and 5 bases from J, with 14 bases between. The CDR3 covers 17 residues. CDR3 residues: CASSESGTPLHNSPLHF. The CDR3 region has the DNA TGCGCCAGCAGTGAGTCCGGCACGCCACTCCATAATTCACCCCTCCACTTT.

The CDR3 DNA follows: TGTGCCACCGGCAAGAGCAATCAGCCCCAGCATTTT. Translation gives CATGKSNQPQHF. The chain carries TRBV6-5 and TRBJ1-5; D is uncertain. Germline V gives CDR1 MNHEY, CDR2 SVGAGI. CDR3 length equals 12 residues. The germline V and J ends were trimmed by 10 bases and 1 base, with 8 bases remaining between them.

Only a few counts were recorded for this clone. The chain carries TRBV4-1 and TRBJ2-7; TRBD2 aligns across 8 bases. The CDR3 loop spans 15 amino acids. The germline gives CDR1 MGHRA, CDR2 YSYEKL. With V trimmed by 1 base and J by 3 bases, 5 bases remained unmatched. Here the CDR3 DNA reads TGCGCCAGCAGCCAAGCGGTCGGGGGGGGCTACGAGCAGTACTTC. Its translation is CASSQAVGGGYEQYF.

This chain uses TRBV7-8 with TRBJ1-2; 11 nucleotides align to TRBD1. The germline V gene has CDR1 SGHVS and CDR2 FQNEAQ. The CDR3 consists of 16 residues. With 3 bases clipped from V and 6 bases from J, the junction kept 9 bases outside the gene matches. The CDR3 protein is CASSFQSGQGANGYTF. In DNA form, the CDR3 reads TGTGCCAGCAGCTTCCAGTCCGGACAGGGGGCTAATGGCTACACCTTC. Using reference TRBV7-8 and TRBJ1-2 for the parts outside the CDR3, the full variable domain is GAGVSQSPRYKVAKRGQDVALRCDPISGHVSLFWYQQALGQGPEFLTYFQNEAQLDKSGLPSDRFFAERPEGSVSTLKIQRTQQEDSAVYLCASSFQSGQGANGYTFGSGTRLTVV.

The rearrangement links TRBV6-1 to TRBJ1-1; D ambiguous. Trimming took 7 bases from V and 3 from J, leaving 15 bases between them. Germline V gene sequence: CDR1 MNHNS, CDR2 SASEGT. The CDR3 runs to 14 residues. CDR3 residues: CASTIMGQYTEAFF. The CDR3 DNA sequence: TGTGCCAGCACCATCATGGGCCAGTACACTGAAGCTTTCTTT.

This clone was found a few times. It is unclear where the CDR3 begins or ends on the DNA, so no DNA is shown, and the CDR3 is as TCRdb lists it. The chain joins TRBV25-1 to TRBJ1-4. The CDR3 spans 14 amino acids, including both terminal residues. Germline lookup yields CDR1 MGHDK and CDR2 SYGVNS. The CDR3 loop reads CASSELRAGEKLFF.

CDR3 bases: TGTGCCAGCAACCTTGGACCTGTGGTTCAAGAGACCCAGTACTTC. Translated, it gives CASNLGPVVQETQYF. The chain links TRBV7-9 to TRBJ2-5; D is uncertain. V shed 7 bases and J shed 2 bases, with 17 bases lying between them. The germline gives CDR1 SEHNR, CDR2 FQNEAQ (reference sequence). The CDR3 length is 15 residues.

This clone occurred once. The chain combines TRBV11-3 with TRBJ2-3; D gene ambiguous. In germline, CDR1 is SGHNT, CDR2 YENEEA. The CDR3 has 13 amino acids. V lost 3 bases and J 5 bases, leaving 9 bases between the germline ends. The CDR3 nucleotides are TGTGCCAGCAGCTTGGTGTGGCGAGATACGCAGTATTTT. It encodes CASSLVWRDTQYF.

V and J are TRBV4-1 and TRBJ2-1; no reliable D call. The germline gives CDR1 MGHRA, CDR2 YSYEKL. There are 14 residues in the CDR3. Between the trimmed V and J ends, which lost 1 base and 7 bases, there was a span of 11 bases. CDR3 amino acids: CASSQGLNLNEQFF. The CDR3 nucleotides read TGCGCCAGCAGCCAAGGACTGAACTTAAATGAGCAGTTCTTC.

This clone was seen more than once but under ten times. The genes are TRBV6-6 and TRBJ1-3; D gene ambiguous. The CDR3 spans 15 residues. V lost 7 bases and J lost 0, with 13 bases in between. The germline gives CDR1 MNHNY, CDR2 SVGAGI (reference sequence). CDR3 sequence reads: CASNAQPHSGNTIYF. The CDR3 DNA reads TGTGCCAGCAACGCCCAGCCCCACTCTGGAAACACCATATATTTT.

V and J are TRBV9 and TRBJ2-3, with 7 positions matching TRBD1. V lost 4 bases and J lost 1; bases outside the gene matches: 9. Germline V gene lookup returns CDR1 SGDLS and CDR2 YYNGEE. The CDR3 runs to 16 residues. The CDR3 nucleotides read TGTGCCAGCAGCTCCCGACAGGGTCGAGGCACAGATACGCAGTATTTT. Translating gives CASSSRQGRGTDTQYF.

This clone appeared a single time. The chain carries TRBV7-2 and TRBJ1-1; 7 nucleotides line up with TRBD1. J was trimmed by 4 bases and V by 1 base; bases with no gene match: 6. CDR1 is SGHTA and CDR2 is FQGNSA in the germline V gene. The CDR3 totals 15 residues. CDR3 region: CASSLVRTGLTEAFF. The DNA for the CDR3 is TGTGCCAGCAGCTTAGTTCGGACAGGCCTCACTGAAGCTTTCTTT.

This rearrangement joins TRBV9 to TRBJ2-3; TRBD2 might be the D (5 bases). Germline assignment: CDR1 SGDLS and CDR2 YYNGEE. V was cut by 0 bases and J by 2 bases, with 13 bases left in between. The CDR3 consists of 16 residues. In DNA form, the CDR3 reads TGTGCCAGCAGCGTAGGGGCTAGCCAGCCCACAGATACGCAGTATTTT. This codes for CASSVGASQPTDTQYF. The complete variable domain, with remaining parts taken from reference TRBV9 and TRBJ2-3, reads DSGVTQTPKHLITATGQRVTLRCSPRSGDLSVYWYQQSLDQGLQFLIQYYNGEERAKGNILERFSAQQFPDLHSELNLSSLELGDSALYFCASSVGASQPTDTQYFGPGTRLTVL.

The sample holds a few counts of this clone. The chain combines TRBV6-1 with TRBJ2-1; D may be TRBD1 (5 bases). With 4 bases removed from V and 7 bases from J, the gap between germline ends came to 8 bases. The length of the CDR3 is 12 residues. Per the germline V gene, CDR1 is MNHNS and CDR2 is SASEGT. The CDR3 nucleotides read TGTGCCAGCAGTGCCAGGGTGAATGAGCAGTTCTTC. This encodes CASSARVNEQFF.

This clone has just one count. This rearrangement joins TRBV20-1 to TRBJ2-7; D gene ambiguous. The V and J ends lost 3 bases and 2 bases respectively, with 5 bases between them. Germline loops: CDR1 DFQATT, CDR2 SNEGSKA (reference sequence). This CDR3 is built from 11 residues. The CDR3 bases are TGCAGTGCTAGTACCCCCTACGAGCAGTACTTC. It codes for CSASTPYEQYF.

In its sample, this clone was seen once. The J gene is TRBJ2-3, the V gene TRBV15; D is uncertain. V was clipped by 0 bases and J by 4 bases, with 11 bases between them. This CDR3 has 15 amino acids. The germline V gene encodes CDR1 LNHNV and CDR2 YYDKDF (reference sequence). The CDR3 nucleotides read TGTGCCACCAGCAGAGAGCGCGTCTCCTCAGATACGCAGTATTTT. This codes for CATSRERVSSDTQYF.

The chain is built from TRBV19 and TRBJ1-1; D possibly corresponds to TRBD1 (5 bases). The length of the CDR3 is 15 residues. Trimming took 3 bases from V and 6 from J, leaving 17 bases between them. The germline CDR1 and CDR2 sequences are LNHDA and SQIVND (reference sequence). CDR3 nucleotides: TGTGCCAGTAGTATGAGAGGCAGGGTGGGCGCTGAAGCTTTCTTT. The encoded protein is CASSMRGRVGAEAFF.

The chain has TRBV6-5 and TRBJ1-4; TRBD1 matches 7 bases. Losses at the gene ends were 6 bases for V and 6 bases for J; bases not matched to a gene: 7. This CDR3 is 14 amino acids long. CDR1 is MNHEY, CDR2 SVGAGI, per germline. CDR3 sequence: CASRSGTDYEKLFF. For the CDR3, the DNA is TGTGCCAGCAGATCCGGGACAGACTATGAAAAACTGTTTTTT.

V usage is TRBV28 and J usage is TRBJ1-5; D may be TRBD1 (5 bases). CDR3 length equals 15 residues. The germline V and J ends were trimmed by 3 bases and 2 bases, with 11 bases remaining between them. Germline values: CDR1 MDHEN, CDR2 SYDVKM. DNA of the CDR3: TGTGCCAGCAGTTTTAGGGGCGGCGGCAATCAGCCCCAGCATTTT. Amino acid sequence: CASSFRGGGNQPQHF.

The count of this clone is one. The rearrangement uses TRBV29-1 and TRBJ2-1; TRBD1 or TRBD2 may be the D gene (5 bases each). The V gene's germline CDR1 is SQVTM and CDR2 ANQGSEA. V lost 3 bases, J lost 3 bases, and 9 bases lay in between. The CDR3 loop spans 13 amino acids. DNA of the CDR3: TGCAGCGTTGACGGGACCAACTACAATGAGCAGTTCTTC. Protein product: CSVDGTNYNEQFF.

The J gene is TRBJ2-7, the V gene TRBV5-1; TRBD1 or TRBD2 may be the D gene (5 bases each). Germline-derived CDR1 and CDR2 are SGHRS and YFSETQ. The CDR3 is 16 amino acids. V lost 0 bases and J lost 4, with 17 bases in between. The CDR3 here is CASSLVTGRELYEQYF. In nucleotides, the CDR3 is TGCGCCAGCAGCTTGGTTACCGGCAGGGAGTTGTACGAGCAGTACTTC.